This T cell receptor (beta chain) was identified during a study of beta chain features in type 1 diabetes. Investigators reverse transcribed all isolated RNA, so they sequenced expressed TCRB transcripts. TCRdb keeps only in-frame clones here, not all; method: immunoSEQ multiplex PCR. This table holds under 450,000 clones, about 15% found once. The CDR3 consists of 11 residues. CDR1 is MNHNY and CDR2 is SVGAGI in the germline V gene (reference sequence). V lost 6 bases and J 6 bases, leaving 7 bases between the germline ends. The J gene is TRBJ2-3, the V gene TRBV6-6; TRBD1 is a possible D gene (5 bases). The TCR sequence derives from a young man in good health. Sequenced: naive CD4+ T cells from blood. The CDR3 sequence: CASRTVDTQYF. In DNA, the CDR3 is TGTGCCAGCAGGACAGTGGATACGCAGTATTTT.